Following are 28 T cell receptor beta chains from one sample sequenced in a study of shared clonotypes between healthy human individuals. TCRdb keeps only in-frame clones here, not all; method: immunoSEQ multiplex PCR. This table holds millions of clones, about 95% found once. The sample comprised naive CD4+ T cells sorted from blood. As to subset: CD45RA+ positively selected. The origin of the receptors is a man between 18 and 35 years old in good health.

V gene TRBV5-1 combines with J gene TRBJ1-6, with D unclear. In germline, CDR1 is SGHRS, CDR2 YFSETQ. V was cut by 1 base and J by 8 bases, with 13 bases left in between. This CDR3 has 15 amino acids. CDR3 coding DNA: TGCGCCAGCAGCTTGAAGGACCCGAGTCATTCACCCCTCCACTTT. Protein product: CASSLKDPSHSPLHF.

The J gene is TRBJ1-5, the V gene TRBV7-6, with 9 bases lining up with TRBD1. Germline V gene data show CDR1 as SGHVS and CDR2 as FNYEAQ. The J segment lost 4 bases and the V segment lost 5 bases, leaving 12 bases of the junction unmatched. This CDR3 has 17 residues. CDR3 nucleotides: TGTGCCAGCAGCGAGGAATGCAGACAGGGGGTGAATCAGCCCCAGCATTTT. This translates into CASSEECRQGVNQPQHF.

This chain connects TRBV28 to TRBJ1-4; maybe TRBD1 (5 bases). Trimming removed 6 bases from V and 6 bases from J, with 20 bases in between. The CDR3 has 16 amino acids. Germline CDR1 reads MDHEN; CDR2 reads SYDVKM. Here the CDR3 reads CASSSINRPNDEKLFF. In DNA form, the CDR3 reads TGTGCCAGCAGCTCGATAAACAGGCCAAACGATGAAAAACTGTTTTTT.

The J gene is TRBJ2-3, the V gene TRBV5-4; no clear D gene. The V end was cut by 4 bases, the J end by 1 base, with 25 bases between. The CDR3 length is 19 residues. Germline CDR1 reads SGHNT; CDR2 reads YYREEE (reference sequence). CDR3 in DNA: TGTGCCAGCAGCCAAGTCGGCGCCGCGATTACGGTAGGCACAGATACGCAGTATTTT. It specifies CASSQVGAAITVGTDTQYF.

V is TRBV6-5 and J is TRBJ1-1; a weak D match, TRBD1 (5 bases). The CDR3 covers 13 residues. Germline CDR1 MNHEY, CDR2 SVGAGI. V was shortened by 2 bases and J by 6 bases, with 10 bases between the two germline ends. The CDR3 DNA is TGTGCCAGCAGTTACGCAGGGTCCCCTGAAGCTTTCTTT. This codes for CASSYAGSPEAFF.

The chain uses TRBV7-9 and TRBJ1-2; 9 positions match TRBD1. Germline CDR1 reads SEHNR; CDR2 reads FQNEAQ (reference sequence). This CDR3 is built from 14 residues. Trimming removed 0 bases from V and 6 bases from J; junction bases left unmatched: 2. The CDR3 bases are TGTGCCAGCAGCTTAGCGTGGGACAGGGATGGCTACACCTTC. It encodes CASSLAWDRDGYTF.

CDR3 nucleotides: TGCAGCGTTGAGGGACTAGCGGGGAACGAGCAGTACTTC. It is translated as CSVEGLAGNEQYF. V and J are TRBV29-1 and TRBJ2-7; 13 bases match TRBD2. The trim removed 3 bases at V and 5 bases at J, leaving 1 base unmatched. The CDR3 has 13 amino acids. The germline CDR1 and CDR2 sequences are SQVTM and ANQGSEA.

The chain joins TRBV5-1 to TRBJ1-2; possibly TRBD1 for D (6 bases). The CDR3 runs 15 residues. CDR1 and CDR2 (germline): SGHRS, YFSETQ. The ends were cut back, 1 base at V and 2 bases at J, with 12 bases in the middle. The CDR3 DNA follows: TGCGCCAGCAGCTTGATGGACAGCGAGAACTATGGCTACACCTTC. This translates into CASSLMDSENYGYTF.

The chain has TRBV15 and TRBJ2-1; unclear D gene. CDR3 size: 13 residues. CDR1 and CDR2 (germline): LNHNV, YYDKDF (reference sequence). V shed 1 base and J shed 9 bases, with 10 bases lying between them. The CDR3 DNA sequence: TGTGCCACCAGCAGAGGTTCTTGGGTTGAGCAGTTCTTC. Encoded protein: CATSRGSWVEQFF. The whole variable domain, remainder taken from reference TRBV15 and TRBJ2-1, is DAMVIQNPRYQVTQFGKPVTLSCSQTLNHNVMYWYQQKSSQAPKLLFHYYDKDFNNEADTPDNFQSRRPNTSFCFLDIRSPGLGDTAMYLCATSRGSWVEQFFGPGTRLTVL.

The V and J genes are TRBV11-2 and TRBJ2-2, with TRBD1 identical over 10 bases. With V trimmed by 4 bases and J by 4 bases, 6 bases remained unmatched. In germline, CDR1 is SGHAT, CDR2 FQNNGV. The CDR3 is made up of 16 amino acids. CDR3 nucleotides: TGTGCCAGCAGCTCCCGACAGGGGGCGGGCACCGGGGAGCTGTTTTTT. Translating gives CASSSRQGAGTGELFF.

This clone has only one observation. The chain combines TRBV2 with TRBJ2-7, with D tentatively TRBD1 or TRBD2 (6 bases each). The CDR3 is 15 amino acids. Germline values: CDR1 SNHLY, CDR2 FYNNEI. The V end was cut by 7 bases, the J end by 4 bases, with 20 bases between. The CDR3 protein is CASILLPRGLYEQYF. The CDR3 bases are TGTGCCAGCATCCTCCTCCCCCGGGGGCTGTACGAGCAGTACTTC.

This chain uses TRBV28 with TRBJ2-7, with unresolved D. Per germline, CDR1 MDHEN and CDR2 SYDVKM. The CDR3 loop spans 12 amino acids. V was cut by 5 bases and J by 7 bases, with 12 bases left in between. In DNA, the CDR3 is TGTGCCAGCAGTCCCCGCCGTAGGGAGCAGTACTTC. Protein product: CASSPRRREQYF. Full variable domain (remainder filled in from reference TRBV28 and TRBJ2-7): DVKVTQSSRYLVKRTGEKVFLECVQDMDHENMFWYRQDPGLGLRLIYFSYDVKMKEKGDIPEGYSVSREKKERFSLILESASTNQTSMYLCASSPRRREQYFGPGTRLTVT.

The chain uses TRBV7-2 and TRBJ2-7; TRBD1 agrees at 9 bases. The germline gives CDR1 SGHTA, CDR2 FQGNSA. The CDR3 consists of 14 residues. With 5 bases clipped from V and 3 bases from J, the junction kept 5 bases outside the gene matches. In DNA form, the CDR3 reads TGTGCCAGCAGCATCGGGACAGGGCGCTACGAGCAGTACTTC. Amino acids: CASSIGTGRYEQYF.

The J gene is TRBJ2-2, the V gene TRBV5-1; D is unresolved. The CDR3 has 13 residues. V was cut by 4 bases and J by 4 bases, with 8 bases left in between. Germline V gives CDR1 SGHRS, CDR2 YFSETQ. The CDR3 DNA follows: TGCGCCAGCAGCCCAGGATTCACCGGGGAGCTGTTTTTT. As protein: CASSPGFTGELFF.

In its sample, this clone was seen once. The rearrangement joins TRBV29-1 to TRBJ2-3, with 10 bases that match TRBD2. The germline gives CDR1 SQVTM, CDR2 ANQGSEA. V shed 8 bases, J shed 3 bases, and the junction held 11 bases outside the gene matches. The CDR3 length is 15 residues. CDR3 sequence: CSIRASGGHTDTQYF. The CDR3 nucleotides read TGCAGCATTAGGGCTAGCGGGGGACATACAGATACGCAGTATTTT.

Details on this clone: Other DNA sequences in this sample translate to the same CDR3. This chain links TRBV15 with TRBJ2-5; D ambiguous. The length of the CDR3 is 12 residues. Per germline, CDR1 LNHNV and CDR2 YYDKDF (reference sequence). Trimming took 8 bases from V and 5 from J, leaving 12 bases between them. DNA of the CDR3: TGTGCCACCTCACGTGAGACGGAGACCCAGTACTTC. It translates to CATSRETETQYF.

The chain uses TRBV29-1 and TRBJ2-1; D is undetermined. The CDR3 runs 13 residues. Trimming cost V 4 bases and J 3 bases, with 10 bases left between them. Germline V gives CDR1 SQVTM, CDR2 ANQGSEA. The CDR3 bases are TGCAGCGTTGCGTCACCAAACTACAATGAGCAGTTCTTC. Its translation is CSVASPNYNEQFF.

With respect to this clone: The sample carries other DNA sequences with the same CDR3. This chain joins TRBV30 and TRBJ2-7; 7 bases agree with TRBD1. Germline V lookup: CDR1 GTSNPN, CDR2 SVGIG (reference sequence). Germline trimming cut 0 bases from V and 4 bases from J; bases unmatched to any gene: 6. This CDR3 contains 14 residues. CDR3 sequence (DNA): TGTGCCTGGAGTGTAGCAGGGGGTTCATACGAGCAGTACTTC. It encodes CAWSVAGGSYEQYF.

Concerning this clone itself: The same CDR3 can be traced to other DNA sequences in this sample. V usage is TRBV30 and J usage is TRBJ2-7; D not resolved. CDR1 and CDR2 (germline): GTSNPN, SVGIG (reference sequence). Trimming took 1 base from V and 3 from J, leaving 4 bases between them. This CDR3 has 11 amino acids. CDR3: CAWSDDYEQYF. CDR3 DNA: TGTGCCTGGAGTGATGACTACGAGCAGTACTTC.

This chain connects TRBV10-3 to TRBJ2-3; the match to TRBD2 covers 8 bases. This CDR3 contains 13 residues. V was clipped by 4 bases and J by 4 bases; unmatched bases: 1. The germline CDR1 and CDR2 sequences are ENHRY and SYGVKD. CDR3 DNA sequence: TGTGCCATCAGTGTAGCGGGATCAGATACGCAGTATTTT. Its translation is CAISVAGSDTQYF.

In its sample, this clone was seen a few times. The J gene is TRBJ2-5, the V gene TRBV7-9, with D perhaps TRBD1 (6 bases). This CDR3 comprises 15 residues. Germline V lookup: CDR1 SEHNR, CDR2 FQNEAQ (reference sequence). The ends were cut back, 1 base at V and 1 base at J, with 10 bases in the middle. The CDR3 region is CASSLGDNSQETQYF. CDR3 bases: TGTGCCAGCAGCTTAGGGGACAACTCCCAAGAGACCCAGTACTTC. The variable domain in full, with the rest retrieved from reference TRBV7-9 and TRBJ2-5, is DTGVSQNPRHKITKRGQNVTFRCDPISEHNRLYWYRQTLGQGPEFLTYFQNEAQLEKSRLLSDRFSAERPKGSFSTLEIQRTEQGDSAMYLCASSLGDNSQETQYFGPGTRLLVL.

The chain couples TRBV6-1 to TRBJ1-5; 7 bases fit TRBD1. This CDR3 comprises 16 residues. Trimming cost V 4 bases and J 5 bases; bases outside gene matches: 11. The V gene's germline CDR1 is MNHNS and CDR2 SASEGT. CDR3: CASSGYRDSIDQPQHF. The CDR3 bases are TGTGCCAGCAGTGGTTACCGGGACAGTATAGATCAGCCCCAGCATTTT.

This clone was found a few times. The chain links TRBV6-5 to TRBJ2-7; TRBD2 agrees at 7 bases. This CDR3 comprises 12 residues. Looked up from germline, CDR1 is MNHEY and CDR2 is SVGAGI. J was trimmed by 5 bases and V by 8 bases; bases with no gene match: 6. This CDR3 is CASLGRANEQYF. CDR3 coding DNA: TGTGCCAGCCTAGGGAGGGCCAACGAGCAGTACTTC.

The CDR3 nucleotides read TGTGCCAGCAGTGAAGTTGGAGCAGGGATTGCTTACAATGAGCAGTTCTTC. It specifies CASSEVGAGIAYNEQFF. The chain combines TRBV6-1 with TRBJ2-1; possible D gene TRBD1, 5 bases. The CDR3 extends over 17 amino acids. The ends were cut back, 1 base at V and 4 bases at J, with 17 bases in the middle. Germline CDR1 MNHNS, CDR2 SASEGT.

This clone has just one count. The chain joins TRBV6-6 to TRBJ2-5; D gene uncertain. The germline CDR1 and CDR2 sequences are MNHNY and SVGAGI (reference sequence). The V gene lost 0 bases and the J gene lost 2 bases, with 10 bases spanning the gap. The CDR3 totals 15 residues. CDR3: CASSYSQETQETQYF. CDR3 in DNA: TGTGCCAGCAGTTACTCCCAGGAAACACAAGAGACCCAGTACTTC.

The rearrangement joins TRBV30 to TRBJ2-7, with D uncertain. V shed 0 bases and J shed 0 bases, with 6 bases lying between them. Germline-derived CDR1 and CDR2 are GTSNPN and SVGIG (reference sequence). The CDR3 runs to 13 residues. DNA for the CDR3: TGTGCCTGGAGTGTTGGGGACTCCTACGAGCAGTACTTC. Its translation: CAWSVGDSYEQYF.

The gene calls are TRBV18 and TRBJ1-1; D uncertain. CDR3 length: 13 residues. From germline, CDR1 is KGHSH and CDR2 LQKENI. Between the trimmed V and J ends, which lost 5 bases and 1 base, there was a span of 8 bases. CDR3 amino acids: CASSKTENTEAFF. In DNA, the CDR3 is TGTGCCAGCTCAAAGACGGAGAACACTGAAGCTTTCTTT.

The rearrangement uses TRBV30 and TRBJ2-6; 10 bases agree with TRBD1. V dropped 4 bases and J dropped 0; count of bases not matched to a gene: 3. The CDR3 covers 16 residues. Looked up from germline, CDR1 is GTSNPN and CDR2 is SVGIG (reference sequence). The CDR3 spells CAWTGQGISGANVLTF. DNA for the CDR3: TGTGCCTGGACGGGACAGGGGATCTCTGGGGCCAACGTCCTGACTTTC.